A selection of T cell receptor beta chains follows, all from one sample in a study of beta chain features in type 1 diabetes. Assay used: immunoSEQ multiplex PCR; TCRdb lists only in-frame clones, some missing. Found here are 900,000 or so clones, about 17% of them singletons; the top ten hold about 0.02%. Sequencing used naive CD4+ T cells from blood. Receptor source: a woman aged 18 to 35 in good health. Each CDR3 is given with its conserved first and last residue. The D gene is left open where the match is weak. Not all rows give a size; the values are once, few, many and, for expanded clones, a class.

v_call: TRBV4-1; d_call: NA; clone_size: NA; j_call: TRBJ2-6; cdr3_aa: CASSQGGSGANVLTF; cdr3_nt: TGCGCCAGCAGCCAAGGGGGGTCCGGGGCCAACGTCCTGACTTTC
v_call: TRBV2; d_call: TRBD1; clone_size: NA; j_call: TRBJ2-1; cdr3_aa: CASSRTGPGVYYNEQFF; cdr3_nt: TGTGCCAGCAGTCGGACAGGGCCCGGGGTTTATTACAATGAGCAGTTCTTC
v_call: TRBV6-6; d_call: NA; clone_size: NA; j_call: TRBJ1-1; cdr3_aa: CASSYTGTANTEAFF; cdr3_nt: TGTGCCAGCAGTTACACAGGGACTGCGAACACTGAAGCTTTCTTT
v_call: TRBV12-5; d_call: NA; clone_size: few; j_call: TRBJ1-2; cdr3_aa: CASGETRVADYGYTF; cdr3_nt: TGTGCTAGTGGCGAAACCAGGGTAGCGGACTATGGCTACACCTTC
v_call: TRBV7-2; d_call: TRBD1; clone_size: few; j_call: TRBJ2-7; cdr3_aa: CASSLESGGWYEQYF; cdr3_nt: TGTGCCAGCAGCTTAGAGTCAGGGGGCTGGTACGAGCAGTACTTC
v_call: TRBV5-4; d_call: NA; clone_size: NA; j_call: TRBJ2-5; cdr3_aa: CASSLGQSQETQYF; cdr3_nt: TGTGCCAGCAGCTTGGGACAGTCCCAAGAGACCCAGTACTTC
v_call: TRBV4-3; d_call: TRBD1; clone_size: few; j_call: TRBJ2-3; cdr3_aa: CASSPRDREDTQYF; cdr3_nt: TGCGCCAGCAGCCCCCGGGACAGGGAGGATACGCAGTATTTT
v_call: TRBV7-2; d_call: TRBD2; clone_size: NA; j_call: TRBJ2-7; cdr3_aa: CASSLAAGLHYEQYF; cdr3_nt: TGTGCCAGCAGCTTAGCGGCGGGACTACACTACGAGCAGTACTTC
v_call: TRBV2; d_call: NA; clone_size: once; j_call: TRBJ1-3; cdr3_aa: CASSGDPGNTIYF; cdr3_nt: TGTGCCAGCAGTGGGGATCCTGGAAACACCATATATTTT
v_call: TRBV15; d_call: NA; clone_size: NA; j_call: TRBJ2-1; cdr3_aa: CATSVEGVREQFF; cdr3_nt: TGTGCCACCAGCGTAGAGGGAGTACGTGAGCAGTTCTTC
v_call: TRBV5-4; d_call: TRBD2; clone_size: NA; j_call: TRBJ2-5; cdr3_aa: CASSMIAGGLETQYF; cdr3_nt: TGTGCCAGCAGCATGATAGCGGGAGGTCTAGAGACCCAGTACTTC
v_call: TRBV27; d_call: NA; clone_size: few; j_call: TRBJ1-6; cdr3_aa: CASSLFFGSGFVNSPLHF; cdr3_nt: TGTGCCAGCAGTTTATTTTTCGGTTCAGGGTTTGTTAATTCACCCCTCCACTTT
v_call: TRBV14; d_call: TRBD2; clone_size: NA; j_call: TRBJ2-7; cdr3_aa: CASSRASGRPYEQYF; cdr3_nt: TGTGCCAGCAGCCGGGCGAGCGGGAGGCCCTACGAGCAGTACTTC
v_call: TRBV25-1; d_call: NA; clone_size: few; j_call: TRBJ1-4; cdr3_aa: CASSESGQLNTLFF; cdr3_nt: TGTGCCAGCAGTGAATCCGGACAGCTTAATACACTGTTTTTT
v_call: TRBV27; d_call: NA; clone_size: NA; j_call: TRBJ2-7; cdr3_aa: CASRHKLQSSYEQYF; cdr3_nt: TGTGCCAGCAGACATAAATTACAGAGCTCCTACGAGCAGTACTTC
v_call: TRBV2; d_call: NA; clone_size: NA; j_call: TRBJ2-7; cdr3_aa: CASSEARGGTESYEQYF; cdr3_nt: TGTGCCAGCAGTGAAGCGCGGGGAGGGACAGAGTCCTACGAGCAGTACTTC
v_call: TRBV7-9; d_call: TRBD2; clone_size: NA; j_call: TRBJ2-1; cdr3_aa: CASSLLAGAYNEQFF; cdr3_nt: TGTGCCAGCAGCCTACTAGCGGGAGCATACAATGAGCAGTTCTTC
v_call: TRBV9; d_call: NA; clone_size: NA; j_call: TRBJ2-3; cdr3_aa: CASSVVSTDTQYF; cdr3_nt: TGTGCCAGCAGCGTAGTAAGCACAGATACGCAGTATTTT
v_call: TRBV9; d_call: TRBD1; clone_size: few; j_call: TRBJ2-2; cdr3_aa: CASSVRQGHTGELFF; cdr3_nt: TGTGCCAGCAGCGTCCGACAGGGCCACACCGGGGAGCTGTTTTTT
v_call: TRBV10-3; d_call: TRBD2; clone_size: few; j_call: TRBJ2-7; cdr3_aa: CAISESVYLVTSGRAYEQYF; cdr3_nt: TGTGCCATCAGTGAGTCCGTTTATCTAGTAACTAGCGGACGTGCCTACGAGCAGTACTTC
v_call: TRBV7-8; d_call: TRBD1; clone_size: few; j_call: TRBJ2-1; cdr3_aa: CASSRDRVSYNEQFF; cdr3_nt: TGTGCCAGCAGCAGAGACAGGGTCTCCTACAATGAGCAGTTCTTC
v_call: TRBV6-5; d_call: NA; clone_size: few; j_call: TRBJ1-5; cdr3_aa: CASSYSRGLGPQHF; cdr3_nt: TGTGCCAGCAGTTACTCGCGGGGCCTGGGGCCCCAGCATTTT
v_call: TRBV7-2; d_call: NA; clone_size: NA; j_call: TRBJ1-2; cdr3_aa: CASSRGPWTASVGYGYTF; cdr3_nt: TGTGCCAGCAGCCGAGGACCGTGGACAGCCTCGGTGGGCTATGGCTACACCTTC
v_call: TRBV27; d_call: NA; clone_size: NA; j_call: TRBJ2-7; cdr3_aa: CASSLSLSGYEQYF; cdr3_nt: TGTGCCAGCAGTTTATCACTCTCAGGGTACGAGCAGTACTTC
v_call: TRBV5-4; d_call: TRBD2; clone_size: NA; j_call: TRBJ2-1; cdr3_aa: CASSPHLAGVYEQFF; cdr3_nt: TGTGCCAGCAGCCCCCACCTAGCGGGAGTTTATGAGCAGTTCTTC
v_call: TRBV7-2; d_call: NA; clone_size: few; j_call: TRBJ1-1; cdr3_aa: CASSLMGRMNTEAFF; cdr3_nt: TGTGCCAGCAGCTTAATGGGACGGATGAACACTGAAGCTTTCTTT
v_call: TRBV10-3; d_call: TRBD2; clone_size: NA; j_call: TRBJ2-1; cdr3_aa: CAISLSGRPDNEQFF; cdr3_nt: TGTGCCATCAGTCTTAGCGGGAGGCCTGACAATGAGCAGTTCTTC
v_call: TRBV7-2; d_call: NA; clone_size: NA; j_call: TRBJ2-1; cdr3_aa: CASSLSYNEQFF; cdr3_nt: TGTGCCAGCAGCTTATCCTACAATGAGCAGTTCTTC
v_call: TRBV7-9; d_call: NA; clone_size: NA; j_call: TRBJ2-1; cdr3_aa: CASSPRTQGKRAEYNEQFF; cdr3_nt: TGTGCCAGCAGCCCGAGGACCCAGGGGAAGAGGGCCGAATACAATGAGCAGTTCTTC
v_call: TRBV9; d_call: NA; clone_size: NA; j_call: TRBJ1-3; cdr3_aa: CASSAAGGSGNTIYF; cdr3_nt: TGTGCCAGCAGCGCAGCGGGTGGTTCGGGAAACACCATATATTTT
v_call: TRBV7-8; d_call: NA; clone_size: NA; j_call: TRBJ2-5; cdr3_aa: CASSLGAAETQYF; cdr3_nt: TGTGCCAGCAGCTTAGGAGCGGCGGAGACCCAGTACTTC
v_call: TRBV7-9; d_call: TRBD2; clone_size: NA; j_call: TRBJ2-3; cdr3_aa: CASSLARVAGGIFTDTQYF; cdr3_nt: TGTGCCAGCAGCTTAGCCCGGGTAGCGGGAGGGATCTTCACAGATACGCAGTATTTT
v_call: TRBV7-9; d_call: NA; clone_size: NA; j_call: TRBJ2-7; cdr3_aa: CASSFRSYEQYF; cdr3_nt: TGTGCCAGCAGCTTCCGTAGTTACGAGCAGTACTTC
v_call: TRBV11-2; d_call: TRBD2; clone_size: few; j_call: TRBJ2-5; cdr3_aa: CASSLALAGQETQYF; cdr3_nt: TGTGCCAGCAGCTTGGCACTAGCGGGCCAAGAGACCCAGTACTTC
v_call: TRBV11-2; d_call: NA; clone_size: NA; j_call: TRBJ2-5; cdr3_aa: CASSLVRRRTQETQYF; cdr3_nt: TGTGCCAGCAGCTTAGTCAGGAGGCGGACCCAAGAGACCCAGTACTTC
v_call: TRBV18; d_call: NA; clone_size: few; j_call: TRBJ2-3; cdr3_aa: CASSPSSPNTDTQYF; cdr3_nt: TGTGCCAGCTCACCATCTTCCCCTAACACAGATACGCAGTATTTT
v_call: TRBV7-9; d_call: NA; clone_size: few; j_call: TRBJ2-5; cdr3_aa: CASSFIVAQETQYF; cdr3_nt: TGTGCCAGCAGCTTCATAGTGGCCCAAGAGACCCAGTACTTC
v_call: TRBV7-3; d_call: NA; clone_size: NA; j_call: TRBJ2-3; cdr3_aa: CASSLSGARPDTQYF; cdr3_nt: TGTGCCAGCAGCTTATCAGGTGCAAGACCAGATACGCAGTATTTT
v_call: TRBV5-1; d_call: NA; clone_size: NA; j_call: TRBJ2-3; cdr3_aa: CASRRDNVDTQYF; cdr3_nt: TGCGCCAGCCGACGGGATAATGTGGATACGCAGTATTTT
v_call: TRBV4-3; d_call: TRBD2; clone_size: NA; j_call: TRBJ2-2; cdr3_aa: CASSQEGLAPNTGELFF; cdr3_nt: TGCGCCAGCAGCCAAGAGGGACTAGCTCCGAACACCGGGGAGCTGTTTTTT
v_call: TRBV28; d_call: NA; clone_size: few; j_call: TRBJ2-7; cdr3_aa: CASSIGYEQYF; cdr3_nt: TGTGCCAGCAGTATAGGCTACGAGCAGTACTTC
v_call: TRBV9; d_call: NA; clone_size: NA; j_call: TRBJ2-7; cdr3_aa: CASSVGGQASQYF; cdr3_nt: TGTGCCAGCAGCGTAGGGGGGCAGGCGTCGCAGTACTTC
v_call: TRBV27; d_call: TRBD1; clone_size: NA; j_call: TRBJ2-7; cdr3_aa: CASSWDRGPYEQYF; cdr3_nt: TGTGCCAGCAGCTGGGACAGGGGGCCCTACGAGCAGTACTTC
v_call: TRBV6-5; d_call: NA; clone_size: NA; j_call: TRBJ2-2; cdr3_aa: CASGDVGELFF; cdr3_nt: TGTGCCAGCGGAGACGTTGGGGAGCTGTTTTTT
v_call: TRBV19; d_call: NA; clone_size: NA; j_call: TRBJ2-5; cdr3_aa: CASSSDPYQETQYF; cdr3_nt: TGTGCCAGTAGTTCGGACCCTTACCAAGAGACCCAGTACTTC
v_call: TRBV10-3; d_call: TRBD1; clone_size: NA; j_call: TRBJ2-3; cdr3_aa: CAINTGGLVTDTQYF; cdr3_nt: TGTGCCATCAACACAGGGGGGCTAGTTACAGATACGCAGTATTTT
v_call: TRBV6-5; d_call: TRBD2; clone_size: few; j_call: TRBJ2-7; cdr3_aa: CASSSSGREQYF; cdr3_nt: TGTGCCAGCAGTTCTAGCGGGAGGGAGCAGTACTTC
v_call: TRBV5-1; d_call: NA; clone_size: few; j_call: TRBJ2-7; cdr3_aa: CASSPGGSHEQYF; cdr3_nt: TGCGCCAGCAGCCCTGGGGGTTCCCACGAGCAGTACTTC
v_call: TRBV20-1; d_call: NA; clone_size: NA; j_call: TRBJ1-3; cdr3_aa: CSASVTIYF; cdr3_nt: TGCAGTGCTAGTGTCACCATATATTTT
v_call: TRBV10-3; d_call: NA; clone_size: NA; j_call: TRBJ2-7; cdr3_aa: CAIRAGGVPYEQYF; cdr3_nt: TGTGCCATCAGGGCCGGGGGAGTACCCTACGAGCAGTACTTC
v_call: TRBV19; d_call: NA; clone_size: few; j_call: TRBJ2-1; cdr3_aa: CASSDSTDGHNEQFF; cdr3_nt: TGTGCCAGTAGTGATAGCACAGACGGGCACAATGAGCAGTTCTTC
v_call: TRBV18; d_call: NA; clone_size: NA; j_call: TRBJ2-1; cdr3_aa: CASSPMTSLYNEQFF; cdr3_nt: TGTGCCAGCTCACCAATGACTAGTCTCTACAATGAGCAGTTCTTC
v_call: TRBV6-6; d_call: TRBD2; clone_size: NA; j_call: TRBJ2-1; cdr3_aa: CASSSSGRPYNEQFF; cdr3_nt: TGTGCCAGCAGTTCTAGCGGGAGACCCTACAATGAGCAGTTCTTC
v_call: TRBV5-4; d_call: TRBD2; clone_size: few; j_call: TRBJ2-2; cdr3_aa: CASSKPSGRTTGELFF; cdr3_nt: TGTGCCAGCAGTAAACCTAGCGGGAGGACGACCGGGGAGCTGTTTTTT
v_call: TRBV11-2; d_call: TRBD2; clone_size: few; j_call: TRBJ2-5; cdr3_aa: CASSSQAGAAETQYF; cdr3_nt: TGTGCCAGCAGCTCCCAAGCGGGAGCGGCAGAGACCCAGTACTTC
v_call: TRBV4-2; d_call: TRBD1; clone_size: NA; j_call: TRBJ2-7; cdr3_aa: CASSRGQGLREQYF; cdr3_nt: TGTGCCAGCAGCCGGGGACAGGGTTTGCGCGAGCAGTACTTC
v_call: TRBV6-1; d_call: NA; clone_size: few; j_call: TRBJ2-1; cdr3_aa: CASTRTVYNEQFF; cdr3_nt: TGTGCCAGCACCAGGACAGTTTACAATGAGCAGTTCTTC
v_call: TRBV7-2; d_call: NA; clone_size: few; j_call: TRBJ1-3; cdr3_aa: CASSLTTAGPGNTIYF; cdr3_nt: TGTGCCAGCAGCTTAACTACGGCAGGACCTGGAAACACCATATATTTT
v_call: TRBV7-2; d_call: NA; clone_size: few; j_call: TRBJ2-1; cdr3_aa: CASRLPGAPYNEQFF; cdr3_nt: TGTGCCAGCAGGCTCCCAGGGGCCCCCTACAATGAGCAGTTCTTC